The table lists the clone carrying this T cell receptor beta chain with a few counts. This sample was included in a study of blood T cell repertoires in COVID-19. Source study methods: Estimates of nucleated cell counts were drawn from the amplification of reference gene primers. TCRdb's table, derived via immunoSEQ multiplex PCR, lists solely in-frame clones and lacks some. Clonal size and the V and J genes are those of that table, whereas D and trimming came from the DNA. The repertoire has fewer than 85,000 clones, roughly 90% of them found once; the top ten carry about 9%. CDR1 is SEHNR, CDR2 FQNEAQ, per germline (reference sequence). This CDR3 comprises 15 residues. V gave up 4 bases and J gave up 2 bases, with 15 bases separating them.

This sequence was found in a human donor in a cohort sampled during active COVID-19. The rearrangement links TRBV7-9 to TRBJ2-7; maybe TRBD1 (6 bases). Sequenced input: peripheral blood. The CDR3 here is CASSSSTGVTYEQYF. The CDR3 DNA reads TGTGCCAGCAGCTCCTCGACAGGAGTAACCTACGAGCAGTACTTC.